These 2 T cell receptor beta chains came from one sample sequenced in a study of T cell changes during pregnancy in multiple sclerosis. Generated by immunoSEQ multiplex PCR, the TCRdb table keeps only in-frame clones and is missing some. The data contain approximately 31,000 clones, less than 95% of them singletons. The starting material was CD8+ T cells from peripheral blood mononuclear cells, obtained in the second trimester of pregnancy. The receptors come from a female donor with multiple sclerosis, enrolled in a pregnancy study.

This sequence joins TRBV19 and TRBJ2-7, with D perhaps TRBD1 (6 bases). Trimming stripped 1 base from V and 0 bases from J, with 13 bases between. The CDR3 sequence is 16 residues long. Germline loops: CDR1 LNHDA, CDR2 SQIVND (reference sequence). As DNA, the CDR3 is TGTGCCAGTAGTATAGTTTGGGGGCCTAGCTCCTACGAGCAGTACTTC. Residues: CASSIVWGPSSYEQYF.

This chain links TRBV2 with TRBJ2-3, with D tentatively TRBD1 (6 bases). The germline gives CDR1 SNHLY, CDR2 FYNNEI. Trimming stripped 7 bases from V and 5 bases from J, with 22 bases between. This CDR3 has 16 amino acids. The CDR3 nucleotides read TGTGCCAGCATTCCCCTGAGGGGGAATGATAGAGATACGCAGTATTTT. Its translation is CASIPLRGNDRDTQYF. The full variable domain, rest sourced from reference TRBV2 and TRBJ2-3, is EPEVTQTPSHQVTQMGQEVILRCVPISNHLYFYWYRQILGQKVEFLVSFYNNEISEKSEIFDDQFSVERPDGSNFTLKIRSTKLEDSAMYFCASIPLRGNDRDTQYFGPGTRLTVL.